These T cell receptor beta chains were read from a single sample in a study of blood T cells in healthy people across ages. MiXCR, applied by TCRdb to the 5' RACE reads, yields one record per CDR3 protein. The sample lists about 970,000 distinct CDR3 sequences, just over 50% occurring once. The sample taken for sequencing was blood. The source of these receptors is an older woman in good health. The CDR3 runs from the conserved cysteine through the conserved F or W. The order of the fields is V gene, CDR3 protein.

v_gene: TRBV29-1
CDR3aa: CSVDAKEGEQFF

v_gene: TRBV28
CDR3aa: CASSSVGGLSTDTQYF

v_gene: TRBV5-5
CDR3aa: CASSFLPPERGEQYF

v_gene: TRBV7-2
CDR3aa: CASSLEYGGMVYGYTF

v_gene: TRBV6-5
CDR3aa: CASSYSLSYQPQHF

v_gene: TRBV2
CDR3aa: CASLRTVNSYEQYF

v_gene: TRBV12-3/TRBV12-4
CDR3aa: CASGLTGVTEAFF

v_gene: TRBV6-2/TRBV6-3
CDR3aa: CASSGTGKGRHF

v_gene: TRBV3-1
CDR3aa: CASSHRRTSSHNEQFF

v_gene: TRBV6-2/TRBV6-3
CDR3aa: CASSQTGGRTDTQYF

v_gene: TRBV7-9
CDR3aa: CASSLDQFEQFF

v_gene: TRBV7-9
CDR3aa: CASSLAFNTEAFF

v_gene: TRBV6-6
CDR3aa: CASSNRDRTTGELFF

v_gene: TRBV12-3/TRBV12-4
CDR3aa: CASSHPTGNGGNEKLFF

v_gene: TRBV7-8
CDR3aa: CASSLKGFHSEAFF

v_gene: TRBV5-4
CDR3aa: CASSFPGTGANVLTF

v_gene: TRBV10-3
CDR3aa: CAISAGGYTGEQYF

v_gene: TRBV28
CDR3aa: CASSPGSLRLAKNIQYF

v_gene: TRBV24-1
CDR3aa: CATRSTGGYFFYEQYF

v_gene: TRBV20-1
CDR3aa: CSARAASATSEQFF

v_gene: TRBV11-2
CDR3aa: CASSSVRRTNEKLFF

v_gene: TRBV5-1
CDR3aa: CASSFEPTSYNEQFF

v_gene: TRBV3-1
CDR3aa: CASSQVLLAGQETQYF

v_gene: TRBV5-1
CDR3aa: CASSPTTQETQYF

v_gene: TRBV6-5
CDR3aa: CASSSRTAQYF

v_gene: TRBV29-1
CDR3aa: CGVIPRNEQFF

v_gene: TRBV13
CDR3aa: CASQRDGYGYTF

v_gene: TRBV27
CDR3aa: CASRAGRGGDYGYTF

v_gene: TRBV20-1
CDR3aa: CSASESSYNEQYF

v_gene: TRBV5-1
CDR3aa: CASTENTDTQYF

v_gene: TRBV29-1
CDR3aa: CSVLTMAGAGELFF

v_gene: TRBV4-1
CDR3aa: CASSRNLGVATNEKLFF

v_gene: TRBV14
CDR3aa: CASSQDRVEQYF

v_gene: TRBV21-1
CDR3aa: CASSKGRGGRFYNEQYF

v_gene: TRBV27
CDR3aa: CASSFRGGGNTEAFF

v_gene: TRBV7-2
CDR3aa: CASSLDRGPEKLFF

v_gene: TRBV18
CDR3aa: CASSPNGTPEGYTF

v_gene: TRBV20-1
CDR3aa: CSGGTSVKETQYF

v_gene: TRBV7-9
CDR3aa: CASSSTLAGDSYEQYF

v_gene: TRBV9
CDR3aa: CASSVGGPLEQYF

v_gene: TRBV6-5
CDR3aa: CASSNRDSGFVTQYF

v_gene: TRBV28
CDR3aa: CASSPGQGGTDEQYF

v_gene: TRBV6-6
CDR3aa: CASSSPGQGSETQYF

v_gene: TRBV4-3
CDR3aa: CASSQLTGLLPGANVLTF

v_gene: TRBV9
CDR3aa: CASSVAHLNYGYTF

v_gene: TRBV9
CDR3aa: CASSRQAGDKNIQYF

v_gene: TRBV29-1
CDR3aa: CSVEDLRETSGRYTQYF

v_gene: TRBV15
CDR3aa: CATSRGPGETQYF

v_gene: TRBV10-1
CDR3aa: CASSGGTGTYNEQYF

v_gene: TRBV29-1
CDR3aa: CSGARSYNEQYF

v_gene: TRBV10-3
CDR3aa: CAVGTGDGETQYF

v_gene: TRBV5-5
CDR3aa: CASSSLGDRGQTQYF

v_gene: TRBV5-8
CDR3aa: CASSRGQSSNQPQHF

v_gene: TRBV11-2
CDR3aa: CASNPLGVETQYF

v_gene: TRBV12-3/TRBV12-4
CDR3aa: CASRGDFPYGYTF

v_gene: TRBV6-1
CDR3aa: CASSTGTGTQETQYF

v_gene: TRBV12-3/TRBV12-4
CDR3aa: CASSLEGQGWSGANILTF

v_gene: TRBV6-2/TRBV6-3
CDR3aa: CASNQGGGSNQPQHF